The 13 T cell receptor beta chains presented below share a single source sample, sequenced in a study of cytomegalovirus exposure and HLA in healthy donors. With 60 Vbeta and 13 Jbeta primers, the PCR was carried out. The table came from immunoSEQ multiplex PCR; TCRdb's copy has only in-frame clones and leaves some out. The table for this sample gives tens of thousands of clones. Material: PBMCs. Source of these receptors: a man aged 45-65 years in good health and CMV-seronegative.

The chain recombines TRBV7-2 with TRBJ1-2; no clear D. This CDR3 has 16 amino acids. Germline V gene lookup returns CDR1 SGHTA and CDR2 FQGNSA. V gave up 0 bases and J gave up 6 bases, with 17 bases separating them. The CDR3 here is CASSLASKGGEDGYTF. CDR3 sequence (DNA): TGTGCCAGCAGCTTAGCTTCGAAGGGAGGTGAAGATGGCTACACCTTC.

DNA of the CDR3: TGTGCCAGTAACTCAGGGTTTGCGTACTATAATTCACCCCTCCACTTT. Amino acid sequence: CASNSGFAYYNSPLHF. The J gene is TRBJ1-6, the V gene TRBV19; D might be TRBD1 (5 bases). Germline V gene lookup returns CDR1 LNHDA and CDR2 SQIVND (reference sequence). V lost 7 bases, J lost 3 bases, and 16 bases lay in between. CDR3 size: 16 residues.

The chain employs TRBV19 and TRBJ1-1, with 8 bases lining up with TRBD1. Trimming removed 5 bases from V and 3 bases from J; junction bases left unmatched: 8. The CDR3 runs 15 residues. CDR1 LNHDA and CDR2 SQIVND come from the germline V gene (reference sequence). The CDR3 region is CASSPHRGVDTEAFF. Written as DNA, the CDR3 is TGTGCCAGTAGTCCCCACAGGGGGGTGGACACTGAAGCTTTCTTT.

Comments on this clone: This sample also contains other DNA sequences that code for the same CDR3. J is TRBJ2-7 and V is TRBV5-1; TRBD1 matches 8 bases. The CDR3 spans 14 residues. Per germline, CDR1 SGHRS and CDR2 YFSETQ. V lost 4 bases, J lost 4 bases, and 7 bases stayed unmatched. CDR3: CASSPWTGSYEQYF. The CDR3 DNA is TGCGCCAGCAGCCCTTGGACAGGGAGTTACGAGCAGTACTTC.

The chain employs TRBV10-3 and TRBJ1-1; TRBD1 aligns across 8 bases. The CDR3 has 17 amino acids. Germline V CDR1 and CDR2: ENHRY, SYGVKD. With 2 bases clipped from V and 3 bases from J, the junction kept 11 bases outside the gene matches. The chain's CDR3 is CAISEGAGRGRHTEAFF. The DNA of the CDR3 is TGTGCCATCAGTGAGGGCGCGGGCAGGGGGCGACACACTGAAGCTTTCTTT.

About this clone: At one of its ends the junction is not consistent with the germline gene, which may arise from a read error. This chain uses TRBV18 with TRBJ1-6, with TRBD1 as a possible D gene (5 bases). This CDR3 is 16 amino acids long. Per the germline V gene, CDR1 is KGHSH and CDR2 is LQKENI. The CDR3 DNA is TGTGCCAGCTCACCACGCAGGGCGCTGGATAATTTACCCCTCCACTTT. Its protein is CASSPRRALDNLPLHF.

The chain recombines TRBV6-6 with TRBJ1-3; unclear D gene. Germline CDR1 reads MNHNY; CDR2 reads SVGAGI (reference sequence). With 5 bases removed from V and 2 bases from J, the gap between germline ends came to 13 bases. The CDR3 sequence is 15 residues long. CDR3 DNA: TGTGCCAGCAGTGCGGGCCCTCACACTGGAAACACCATATATTTT. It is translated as CASSAGPHTGNTIYF.

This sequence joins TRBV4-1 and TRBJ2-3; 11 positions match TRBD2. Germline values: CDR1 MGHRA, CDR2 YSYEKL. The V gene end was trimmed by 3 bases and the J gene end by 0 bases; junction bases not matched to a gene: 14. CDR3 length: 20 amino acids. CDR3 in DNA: TGCGCCAGCAGCCATTTTGATTACCGACTAGCGGGGCGTAGCACAGATACGCAGTATTTT. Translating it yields CASSHFDYRLAGRSTDTQYF.

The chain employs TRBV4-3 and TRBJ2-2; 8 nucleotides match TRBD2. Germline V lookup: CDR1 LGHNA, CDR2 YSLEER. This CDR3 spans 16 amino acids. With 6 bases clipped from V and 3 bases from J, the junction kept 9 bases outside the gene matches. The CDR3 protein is CASRETGGHDTGELFF. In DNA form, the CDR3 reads TGCGCCAGCAGGGAAACGGGGGGGCACGACACCGGGGAGCTGTTTTTT.

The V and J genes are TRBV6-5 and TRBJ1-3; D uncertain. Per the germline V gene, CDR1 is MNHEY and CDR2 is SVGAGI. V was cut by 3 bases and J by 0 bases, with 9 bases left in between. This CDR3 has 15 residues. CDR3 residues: CASSYSLHSGNTIYF. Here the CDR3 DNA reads TGTGCCAGCAGTTATTCACTTCACTCTGGAAACACCATATATTTT.

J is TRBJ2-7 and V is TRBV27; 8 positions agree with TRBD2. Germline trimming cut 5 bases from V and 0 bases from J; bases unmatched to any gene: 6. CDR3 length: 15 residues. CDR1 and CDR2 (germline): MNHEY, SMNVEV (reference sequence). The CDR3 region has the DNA TGTGCCAGCAGTCCCCGGGGGGGCTACTCCTACGAGCAGTACTTC. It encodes CASSPRGGYSYEQYF.

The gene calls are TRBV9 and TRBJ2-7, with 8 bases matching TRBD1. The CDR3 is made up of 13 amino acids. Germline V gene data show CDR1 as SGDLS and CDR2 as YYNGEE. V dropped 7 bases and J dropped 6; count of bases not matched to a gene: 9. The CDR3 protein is CASGGTGDGEQYF. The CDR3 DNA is TGTGCCAGCGGGGGGACAGGAGATGGCGAGCAGTACTTC.

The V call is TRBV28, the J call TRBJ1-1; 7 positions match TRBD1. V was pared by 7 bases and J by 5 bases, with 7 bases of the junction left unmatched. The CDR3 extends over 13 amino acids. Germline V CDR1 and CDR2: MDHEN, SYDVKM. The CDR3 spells CASKTGSRTEAFF. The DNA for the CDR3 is TGTGCCAGCAAGACAGGGAGTAGGACTGAAGCTTTCTTT.